Each of the 20 T cell receptor beta chains below was sequenced from the same sample in a study of T cells in localized non-small cell lung cancer. Produced via immunoSEQ multiplex PCR; TCRdb's table is partial and in-frame only. The sample holds roughly 38,000 clones, around nine tenths seen once. The starting material was peripheral blood, obtained before any cancer treatment. These receptors all come from a woman aged 40-69 years with stage I lung adenocarcinoma.

The rearrangement links TRBV10-3 to TRBJ2-5; unclear D gene. Per germline, CDR1 ENHRY and CDR2 SYGVKD. The CDR3 has 12 residues. Trimming cost V 8 bases and J 2 bases, with 9 bases left between them. The CDR3 coding sequence is TGTGCCATCCGGACCGGGCAAGAGACCCAGTACTTC. This codes for CAIRTGQETQYF.

This clone was seen once. V gene TRBV19 combines with J gene TRBJ1-4; possibly TRBD1 for D (5 bases). The CDR3 runs to 15 residues. Per the germline V gene, CDR1 is LNHDA and CDR2 is SQIVND (reference sequence). Trimming took 7 bases from V and 4 from J, leaving 16 bases between them. CDR3 sequence reads: CASMVAEGLNEKLFF. CDR3 DNA sequence: TGTGCCAGTATGGTTGCAGAGGGGCTTAATGAAAAACTGTTTTTT.

The V call is TRBV5-6, the J call TRBJ2-7; 9 positions match TRBD1. In germline, CDR1 is SGHDT, CDR2 YYEEEE. Trimming cost V 3 bases and J 1 base; bases outside gene matches: 8. The CDR3 contains 16 residues. The CDR3 nucleotides are TGTGCCAGCAGCTCTCCTACCGGGACAGGGTCCTACGAGCAGTACTTC. Encoded protein: CASSSPTGTGSYEQYF.

The V gene is TRBV2, the J gene TRBJ2-5, with D perhaps matching TRBD1 (5 bases). Trimming cost V 2 bases and J 2 bases, with 15 bases left between them. The CDR3 extends over 16 amino acids. Germline V gene sequence: CDR1 SNHLY, CDR2 FYNNEI. CDR3 DNA sequence: TGTGCCAGCAGTGAATTAGGGGCGCTGGCTCAAGAGACCCAGTACTTC. It is translated as CASSELGALAQETQYF.

This chain joins TRBV6-7 and TRBJ1-4; maybe TRBD1 (6 bases). TRBV6-7 is an open reading frame, and its role is uncertain. The CDR3 is made up of 18 amino acids. V shed 10 bases and J shed 0 bases, with 24 bases lying between them. The CDR3 is CANPGHNFWEATNEKLFF. The DNA of the CDR3 is TGTGCCAATCCGGGACACAACTTTTGGGAGGCAACTAATGAAAAACTGTTTTTT.

The chain has TRBV6-6 and TRBJ1-2; D not certain. The CDR3 extends over 12 amino acids. Germline loops: CDR1 MNHNY, CDR2 SVGAGI (reference sequence). The germline V and J ends were trimmed by 8 bases and 5 bases, with 12 bases remaining between them. The DNA of the CDR3 is TGTGCCAGCTCCCCGACGGATTATGGCTACACCTTC. Translated, it gives CASSPTDYGYTF.

V gene TRBV29-1 combines with J gene TRBJ2-1, with a tentative D call TRBD2 (5 bases). The CDR3 loop spans 14 amino acids. Per germline, CDR1 SQVTM and CDR2 ANQGSEA. The V and J ends lost 5 bases and 5 bases respectively, with 16 bases between them. As DNA, the CDR3 is TGCAGCGTTTCTAGCAGTTCAAACGACAATGAGCAGTTCTTC. It specifies CSVSSSSNDNEQFF.

This sequence joins TRBV5-1 and TRBJ2-6, with 8 bases identical to TRBD1. CDR3 length equals 16 residues. With 5 bases clipped from V and 0 bases from J, the junction kept 4 bases outside the gene matches. Germline lookup yields CDR1 SGHRS and CDR2 YFSETQ. The CDR3 DNA follows: TGCGCCAGCAGTGCAGGGGGCAACTCTGGGGCCAACGTCCTGACTTTC. Residues: CASSAGGNSGANVLTF. Full variable domain (remainder filled in from reference TRBV5-1 and TRBJ2-6): KAGVTQTPRYLIKTRGQQVTLSCSPISGHRSVSWYQQTPGQGLQFLFEYFSETQRNKGNFPGRFSGRQFSNSRSEMNVSTLELGDSALYLCASSAGGNSGANVLTFGAGSRLTVL.

For the CDR3, the DNA is TGTGCCAGCAGTGATGGTGCCAGGGGGCGGTACAAGCAGTACTTC. It is translated as CASSDGARGRYKQYF. V usage is TRBV6-1 and J usage is TRBJ2-7; TRBD1 matches 8 bases. Trimming at V came to 3 bases and at J to 8 bases, leaving 12 bases not matched to a gene. The CDR3 is made up of 15 amino acids. CDR1 is MNHNS, CDR2 SASEGT, per germline.

This sequence joins TRBV5-1 and TRBJ2-1; D is unresolved. V lost 1 base and J lost 8, with 7 bases in between. The CDR3 spans 12 residues. The germline V gene has CDR1 SGHRS and CDR2 YFSETQ. CDR3 sequence (DNA): TGCGCCAGCAGCTTGAGCAGCCATGAGCAGTTCTTC. As protein: CASSLSSHEQFF. The entire variable domain, with the rest obtained from reference TRBV5-1 and TRBJ2-1, is as follows: KAGVTQTPRYLIKTRGQQVTLSCSPISGHRSVSWYQQTPGQGLQFLFEYFSETQRNKGNFPGRFSGRQFSNSRSEMNVSTLELGDSALYLCASSLSSHEQFFGPGTRLTVL.

V usage is TRBV6-1 and J usage is TRBJ2-7; weak D call: TRBD1 (5 bases). From germline, CDR1 is MNHNS and CDR2 SASEGT. Trimming stripped 3 bases from V and 9 bases from J, with 15 bases between. This CDR3 has 13 amino acids. In DNA, the CDR3 is TGTGCCAGCAGTGACTCTCAAAGGGGATGGCAGTACTTC. The encoded protein is CASSDSQRGWQYF.

The V call is TRBV5-1, the J call TRBJ2-7; perhaps TRBD1 as D (5 bases). Per germline, CDR1 SGHRS and CDR2 YFSETQ. This CDR3 is 15 amino acids long. Trimming took off 0 bases at V and 5 bases at J, with 15 bases between the two ends. CDR3 sequence (DNA): TGCGCCAGCAGCTTGGGCACCACTCAGGGCCACGAGCAGTACTTC. It encodes CASSLGTTQGHEQYF.

The chain uses TRBV28 and TRBJ1-2; perhaps TRBD1 as D (5 bases). V lost 2 bases to trimming and J lost 0 bases, with 7 bases between them. This CDR3 spans 14 amino acids. From germline, CDR1 is MDHEN and CDR2 SYDVKM. Here the CDR3 reads CASSLGGANYGYTF. The CDR3 DNA reads as TGTGCCAGCAGTTTAGGGGGTGCTAACTATGGCTACACCTTC.

V gene TRBV2 combines with J gene TRBJ1-2; D may be TRBD1 (6 bases). Germline values: CDR1 SNHLY, CDR2 FYNNEI. V was shortened by 2 bases and J by 8 bases, with 12 bases between the two germline ends. This CDR3 is 13 amino acids long. CDR3 coding DNA: TGTGCCAGCAGTGAATACAGGGCAGGGGGCTACACCTTC. Translation gives CASSEYRAGGYTF.

V gene TRBV5-4 combines with J gene TRBJ2-7; perhaps D is TRBD1 or TRBD2 (5 bases each). Between the trimmed V and J ends, which lost 3 bases and 3 bases, there was a span of 16 bases. The germline CDR1 and CDR2 sequences are SGHNT and YYREEE (reference sequence). The CDR3 has 15 residues. CDR3 residues: CASSYGTAGGYEQYF. The CDR3 coding sequence is TGTGCCAGCAGCTACGGGACGGCGGGCGGCTACGAGCAGTACTTC.

The V call is TRBV14, the J call TRBJ2-1, with 10 nucleotides matching TRBD2. The CDR3 is made up of 16 amino acids. The germline gives CDR1 SGHDN, CDR2 FVKESK. With 4 bases clipped from V and 5 bases from J, the junction kept 8 bases outside the gene matches. In nucleotides, the CDR3 is TGTGCCAGCAGCCCTAGGATCGGACTAGCGGACAATGAGCAGTTCTTC. Amino acids: CASSPRIGLADNEQFF.

The chain combines TRBV7-9 with TRBJ2-7; D is perhaps TRBD2 (6 bases). V lost 2 bases to trimming and J lost 5 bases, with 7 bases between them. This CDR3 contains 12 residues. Germline assignment: CDR1 SEHNR and CDR2 FQNEAQ (reference sequence). CDR3 in amino acids: CASSLTGDEQYF. CDR3 DNA: TGTGCCAGCAGCTTAACGGGGGACGAGCAGTACTTC.

The chain links TRBV10-3 to TRBJ1-2; the D is unclear. Germline loops: CDR1 ENHRY, CDR2 SYGVKD. V lost 4 bases, J lost 6 bases, and 9 bases lay in between. There are 12 residues in the CDR3. CDR3 sequence reads: CAISGTLNGYTF. The CDR3 bases are TGTGCCATCAGTGGAACGTTAAATGGCTACACCTTC.

For the CDR3, the DNA is TGTGCCAGCAGCCCCCGAGAAAACAGGGCAAATGGCTACACCTTC. Its translation is CASSPRENRANGYTF. The chain couples TRBV14 to TRBJ1-2, with TRBD1 as a possible D gene (6 bases). V lost 4 bases and J 6 bases, leaving 18 bases between the germline ends. Germline V gene sequence: CDR1 SGHDN, CDR2 FVKESK. The CDR3 contains 15 residues.

V gene TRBV5-1 combines with J gene TRBJ2-7; D tentatively reads TRBD1 or TRBD2 (5 bases each). The CDR3 loop spans 15 amino acids. V dropped 4 bases and J dropped 6 bases, with 20 bases sitting between them. CDR1 SGHRS and CDR2 YFSETQ come from the germline V gene. The CDR3 sequence is CASSTPGTVGVEQYF. CDR3 DNA sequence: TGCGCCAGCAGCACGCCCGGGACGGTCGGGGTCGAGCAGTACTTC. The variable domain in full, with the rest retrieved from reference TRBV5-1 and TRBJ2-7, is KAGVTQTPRYLIKTRGQQVTLSCSPISGHRSVSWYQQTPGQGLQFLFEYFSETQRNKGNFPGRFSGRQFSNSRSEMNVSTLELGDSALYLCASSTPGTVGVEQYFGPGTRLTVT.